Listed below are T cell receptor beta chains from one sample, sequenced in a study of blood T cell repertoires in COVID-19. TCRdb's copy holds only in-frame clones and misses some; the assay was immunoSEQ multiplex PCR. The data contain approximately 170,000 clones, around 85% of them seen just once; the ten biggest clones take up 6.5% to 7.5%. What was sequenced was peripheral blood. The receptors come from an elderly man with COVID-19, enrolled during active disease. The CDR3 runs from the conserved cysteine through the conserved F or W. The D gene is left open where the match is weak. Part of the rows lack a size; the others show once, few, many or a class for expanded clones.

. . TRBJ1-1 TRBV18 TGTGCCAGCTCACCGTCCAGGGGCGCTTTCTTT CASSPSRGAFF
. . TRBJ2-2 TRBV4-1 TGCGCCAGCAGCCAAGACGGCGGGGAGCTGTTTTTT CASSQDGGELFF
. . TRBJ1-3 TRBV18 TGTGCCAGCTCACCGCCCTCAGGGGCTGGAAACACCATATATTTT CASSPPSGAGNTIYF
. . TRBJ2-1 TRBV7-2 TGTGCCAGCAGCCCCAGAAATGAGCAGTTCTTC CASSPRNEQFF
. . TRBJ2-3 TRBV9 TGTGCCAGCAGCAAGGACATGTTCGATACGCAGTATTTT CASSKDMFDTQYF
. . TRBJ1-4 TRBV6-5 TGTGCCAGCAGAAAAGGGGGGGCTGATGAAAAACTGTTTTTT CASRKGGADEKLFF
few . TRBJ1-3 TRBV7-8 TGTGCCAGCAGCTTACGACCTTCGGGAGGAAACACCATATATTTT CASSLRPSGGNTIYF
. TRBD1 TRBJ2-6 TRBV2 TGTGCCAGCAGTGAAAGGACAGGCCTTTCTGGGGCCAACGTCCTGACTTTC CASSERTGLSGANVLTF
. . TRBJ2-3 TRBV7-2 TGTGCCAGCAGCTTTAGGACTGCCTCGGGGGCAGATACGCAGTATTTT CASSFRTASGADTQYF
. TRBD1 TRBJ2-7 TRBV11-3 TGTGCCAGCAGTCTGACAGGGCTGAGCGAGCAGTACTTC CASSLTGLSEQYF
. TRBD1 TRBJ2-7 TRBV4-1 TGCGCCAGCAGCCCCGCCCTCCCGGGACAGTTCGTCTACGAGCAGTACTTC CASSPALPGQFVYEQYF
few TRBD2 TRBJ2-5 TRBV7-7 TGTGCCAGCAGCCACGGGGGGACCCTTCAAGAGACCCAGTACTTC CASSHGGTLQETQYF
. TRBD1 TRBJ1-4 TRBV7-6 TGTGCCAGCAGCTATAGGGACAGAACCTCAACTAATGAAAAACTGTTTTTT CASSYRDRTSTNEKLFF
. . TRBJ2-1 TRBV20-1 TGCAGTGCTAGTTCCCCTAGACCGAGCTCCTACAATGAGCAGTTCTTC CSASSPRPSSYNEQFF
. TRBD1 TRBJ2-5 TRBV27 TGTGCCAGTGTGGGGACAGAGAACAATCAAGAGACCCAGTACTTC CASVGTENNQETQYF
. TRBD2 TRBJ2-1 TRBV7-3 TGTGCCAGCAGCCTCGGGACTACCTCAGAGCAGTTCTTC CASSLGTTSEQFF
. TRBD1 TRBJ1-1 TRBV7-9 TGTGCCAGCAGCCTATGGACAGGGAGGAACACTGAAGCTTTCTTT CASSLWTGRNTEAFF
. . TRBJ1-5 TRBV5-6 TGTGCCAGCACCTCCCGGTACGGCGGGGTGAGCAATCAGCCCCAGCATTTT CASTSRYGGVSNQPQHF
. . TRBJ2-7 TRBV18 TGTGCCAGCTCACCAGGTTGGGGGGACTCCTACGAGCAGTACTTC CASSPGWGDSYEQYF
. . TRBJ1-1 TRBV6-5 TGTGCCAGCACCGTACTCCTAAGCACTGAAGCTTTCTTT CASTVLLSTEAFF
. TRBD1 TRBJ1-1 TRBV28 TGTGCCAGCAGTCGAGGGACAGGGTATTGGAACACTGAAGCTTTCTTT CASSRGTGYWNTEAFF
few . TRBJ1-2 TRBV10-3 TGTGCCATCAGTGACCCTACGAGGGCGGGTAACTATGGCTACACCTTC CAISDPTRAGNYGYTF
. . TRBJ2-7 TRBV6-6 TGTGCCAGCTCTCGGGGTTCGCCGGGGAGGACGGGAGAGCAGTACTTC CASSRGSPGRTGEQYF
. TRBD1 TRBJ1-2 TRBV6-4 TGTGCCAGCAGACCGGGACAGGGGGCTTACGGCTACACCTTC CASRPGQGAYGYTF
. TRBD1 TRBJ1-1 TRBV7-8 TGTGCCAGCAGCTTCCGGACAGGGATGAACACTGAAGCTTTCTTT CASSFRTGMNTEAFF
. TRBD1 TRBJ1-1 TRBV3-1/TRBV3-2 TGTGCCAGCAGTCTGGACAGGTTGAACACTGAAGCTTTCTTT CASSLDRLNTEAFF
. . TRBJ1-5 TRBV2 TGTGCCAGTAACCGGGACATGGGTCAGCCCCAGCATTTT CASNRDMGQPQHF
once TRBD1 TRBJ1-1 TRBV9 TGTGCCAGCAGCCGGACAGGGGGCCTGGCTGAAGCTTTCTTT CASSRTGGLAEAFF
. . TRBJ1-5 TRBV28 TGTGCCAGCAGTTTATTCGCAAGGCGGCAGCCCCAGCATTTT CASSLFARRQPQHF
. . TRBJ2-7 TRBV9 TGTGCCAGCAGCGTAGCAGGGTACGACGAGCAGTACTTC CASSVAGYDEQYF
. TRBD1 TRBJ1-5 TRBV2 TGTGCCAGCAGTTCGACAGGGGAACAATCTCCCCAGCATTTT CASSSTGEQSPQHF
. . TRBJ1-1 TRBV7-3 TGTGCCAGCAGTAAGGGAGGGGGGAAAGCTTTCTTT CASSKGGGKAFF
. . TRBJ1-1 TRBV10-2 TGCGCCAGCAGAAATATGAACACTGAAGCTTTCTTT CASRNMNTEAFF
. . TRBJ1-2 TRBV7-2 TGTGCCAGCAGCTTCCAGGGGTATAACTATGGCTACACCTTC CASSFQGYNYGYTF
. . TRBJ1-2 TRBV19 TGTGCCAGTAGTATAACGGACTATGGCTACACCTTC CASSITDYGYTF
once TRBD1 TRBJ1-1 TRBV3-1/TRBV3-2 TGTGCCAGCAGCCTCAGAGGGACAGATGAAGCTTTCTTT CASSLRGTDEAFF
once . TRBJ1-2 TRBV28 TGTGCCAGCAGCGAGGAGTGGCGGGGCTACACCTTC CASSEEWRGYTF
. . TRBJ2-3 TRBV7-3 TGTGCCAGCAGCTTAGCGGGGAACACAGATACGCAGTATTTT CASSLAGNTDTQYF
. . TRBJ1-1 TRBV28 TGTGCCAGCAGTTTCGGGGGTCTGAACACTGAAGCTTTCTTT CASSFGGLNTEAFF
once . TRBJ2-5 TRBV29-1 TGCAGCGTTGGGGGGGGCGGGAGAGAGACCCAGTACTTC CSVGGGGRETQYF
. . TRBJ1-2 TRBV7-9 TGTGCCAGCAGCTTAGGACTCTATGGCTACACCTTC CASSLGLYGYTF
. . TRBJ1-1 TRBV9 TGTGCCAGCAGTGAGACGGGGAACACTGAAGCTTTCTTT CASSETGNTEAFF
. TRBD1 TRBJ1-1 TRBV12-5 TGTGCTAGTGGCGACAGGGGTTCGGCCACTGAAGCTTTCTTT CASGDRGSATEAFF
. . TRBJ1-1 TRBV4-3 TGCGCCAGCAGCCAAGAGGGGGGGAGGGACACTGAAGCTTTCTTT CASSQEGGRDTEAFF
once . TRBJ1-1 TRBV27 TGTGCCAGCAGGGGGTTGGACAGAAACACTGAAGCTTTCTTT CASRGLDRNTEAFF
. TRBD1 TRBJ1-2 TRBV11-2 TGTGCCAGCAGCTTAACCGCAGGGGGCTTCTATGGCTACACCTTC CASSLTAGGFYGYTF
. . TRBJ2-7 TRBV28 TGTGCCAGCACCCAGGTTAGGACAACAGGGTCCCACGAGCAGTACTTC CASTQVRTTGSHEQYF
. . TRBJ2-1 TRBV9 TGTGCCAGCAGCGTAGTCAGCAATGAGCAGTTCTTC CASSVVSNEQFF
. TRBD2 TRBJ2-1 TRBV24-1 TGTGCCACCAGTGATTTGAGAGCGGGGGGCTACAATGAGCAGTTCTTC CATSDLRAGGYNEQFF
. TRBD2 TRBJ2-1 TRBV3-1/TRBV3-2 TGTGCCAGCAGCCAAGGAGGTCGGACTAGAGCTTTGGGGAATGAGCAGTTCTTC CASSQGGRTRALGNEQFF
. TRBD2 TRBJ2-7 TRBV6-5 TGTGCCAGCAGGTCCGGGACTAGCGGGGACTACGAGCAGTACTTC CASRSGTSGDYEQYF
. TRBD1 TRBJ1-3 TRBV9 TGTGCCAGCAGCGTAGGGACAGGGGAGAGAACCCGGAGACGAAACACCATATATTTT CASSVGTGERTRRRNTIYF
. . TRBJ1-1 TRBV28 TGTGCCAGCAGTCCCGGGGGATTGAACACTGAAGCTTTCTTT CASSPGGLNTEAFF
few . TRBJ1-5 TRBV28 TGTGCCAGCAGTTTAGGTGGAGGCCCCAATCAGCCCCAGCATTTT CASSLGGGPNQPQHF
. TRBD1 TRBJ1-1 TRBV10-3 TGTGCCATCAGTGAGGGGGAAACAGGGGGAGCTTTCTTT CAISEGETGGAFF
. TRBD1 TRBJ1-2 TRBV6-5 TGTGCCAGCAGGGGAGACAGGGGTAGGAACTATGGCTACACCTTC CASRGDRGRNYGYTF
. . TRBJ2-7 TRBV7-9 TGTGCCAGCAGCCCCCGGGACTTGGGGCCCTACGAGCAGTACTTC CASSPRDLGPYEQYF
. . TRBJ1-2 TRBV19 TGTGCCAGTAGTCCGCGGGGAGGCGCAACCTATGGCTACACCTTC CASSPRGGATYGYTF
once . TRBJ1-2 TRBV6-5 TGTGCCAGCAGTTTGGCTGGGGGCGCCAATGGCTACACCTTC CASSLAGGANGYTF